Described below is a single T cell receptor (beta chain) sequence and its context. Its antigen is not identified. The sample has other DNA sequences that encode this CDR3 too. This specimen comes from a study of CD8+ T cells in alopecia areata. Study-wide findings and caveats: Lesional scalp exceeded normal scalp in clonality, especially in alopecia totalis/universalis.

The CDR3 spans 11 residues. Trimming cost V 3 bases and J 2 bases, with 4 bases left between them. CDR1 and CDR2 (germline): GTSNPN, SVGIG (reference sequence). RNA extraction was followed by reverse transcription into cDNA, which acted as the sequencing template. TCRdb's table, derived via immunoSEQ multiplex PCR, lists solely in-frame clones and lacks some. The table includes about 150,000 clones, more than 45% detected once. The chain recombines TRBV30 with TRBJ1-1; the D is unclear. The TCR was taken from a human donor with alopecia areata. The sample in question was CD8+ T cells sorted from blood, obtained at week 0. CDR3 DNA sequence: TGTGCCTGGAGAGGCAACACTGAAGCTTTCTTT. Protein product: CAWRGNTEAFF. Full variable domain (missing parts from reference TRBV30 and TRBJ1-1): SQTIHQWPATLVQPVGSPLSLECTVEGTSNPNLYWYRQAAGRGLQLLFYSVGIGQISSEVPQNLSASRPQDRQFILSSKKLLLSDSGFYLCAWRGNTEAFFGQGTRLTVV.